A selection of T cell receptor beta chains follows, all from one sample in a study of post-analysis software for immune sequencing data. TCRdb called the PCR reads again in MiXCR, with one record for every CDR3 protein. This table holds 500,000 to 600,000 distinct CDR3 sequences, 44% found once. The sequenced sample consisted of blood. These receptors were collected from a girl aged 5-17 years with multiple sclerosis. CDR3s include the opening cysteine and the closing phenylalanine or tryptophan. D genes are given only for firm matches. Clone size is not always given. Where it is, it says once, few, many or a class for expanded clones.

clone_size,j_call,d_call,v_call,cdr3_nt,cdr3_aa
-,TRBJ2-3,-,TRBV10-2,TGCGCCAGCATTTGGCAGGGAGTTACAGATACGCAGTATTTT,CASIWQGVTDTQYF
-,TRBJ2-4,-,TRBV29-1,TGCAGCGTGGCACCGGGAAGTGCCAAAAACATTCAGTACTTC,CSVAPGSAKNIQYF
-,TRBJ2-1,-,TRBV3-1,TGTGCCAGCAGCCCCCGCCTACGCTCCTACAATGAGCAGTTCTTC,CASSPRLRSYNEQFF
-,TRBJ2-2,TRBD1,TRBV6-1,TGTGCCAGCAGGCCACAGGGGGCTATCGGGGAGCTGTTTTTT,CASRPQGAIGELFF
-,TRBJ2-1,-,TRBV12-3/TRBV12-4,TGTGCCAGCAGTTGGGTCGGGAGAAACAATGAGCAGTTCTTC,CASSWVGRNNEQFF
-,TRBJ1-5,TRBD1,TRBV15,TGTGCCACCAGCAGAGATAAGGGGACAGGGGTTAGCAATCAGCCCCAGCATTTT,CATSRDKGTGVSNQPQHF
few,TRBJ2-1,TRBD2,TRBV7-9,TGTGCCAGCAGCTCCGGGACTAGCGGGGGGGATGAGCAGTTCTTC,CASSSGTSGGDEQFF
-,TRBJ2-5,-,TRBV6-5,TGTGCCAGCAGTCCCTGGCCTCCCGGGGAGACCCAGTACTTC,CASSPWPPGETQYF
-,TRBJ2-7,TRBD1,TRBV6-1,TGTGCCAGCAGTAAACTATTCGGTCAGGGGGATCCCTACGAGCAGTACTTC,CASSKLFGQGDPYEQYF
-,TRBJ2-7,TRBD2,TRBV12-3/TRBV12-4,TGTGCCAGCAGTTTAGCTCCGGGACTATCCTACGAGCAGTACTTC,CASSLAPGLSYEQYF
-,TRBJ1-1,-,TRBV30,TGTGCCTGTGGACAGTTTATGAACACTGAAGCTTTCTTT,CACGQFMNTEAFF
few,TRBJ2-2,-,TRBV9,TGTGCCAGCAGCGGACAGAGGGCAGGCACCGGGGAGCTGTTTTTT,CASSGQRAGTGELFF
few,TRBJ2-5,TRBD2,TRBV12-3/TRBV12-4,TGTGCCAGCAGCTCGACTAGCGGGGGACAAGAGACCCAGTACTTC,CASSSTSGGQETQYF
-,TRBJ2-7,TRBD1,TRBV5-1,TGCGCCAGCAGCTCCGAGGGACAGACCTACTACGAGCAGTACTTC,CASSSEGQTYYEQYF
-,TRBJ1-2,-,TRBV2,TGTGCCAGCAGTGGGGGCGGCAGCGGTAACTATGGCTACACCTTC,CASSGGGSGNYGYTF
-,TRBJ2-7,TRBD1,TRBV29-1,TGCAGCGCTGGACAGGGGTCGACCTACGAGCAGTACTTC,CSAGQGSTYEQYF
few,TRBJ2-5,TRBD1,TRBV6-1,TGTGCCAGCAGTCCTACCGGGACAGAGTACCAAGAGACCCAGTACTTT,CASSPTGTEYQETQYF
-,TRBJ1-1,TRBD1,TRBV7-9,TGTGCCATCCCGCATCCCCGGGACAGGGGGCAGGAAACTGAAGCTTTCTTT,CAIPHPRDRGQETEAFF
-,TRBJ2-3,-,TRBV4-1,TGCGCCAGCAGCCAAGTCAATATGGGCTTCACAGATACGCAGTATTTT,CASSQVNMGFTDTQYF
few,TRBJ2-7,-,TRBV7-9,TGTGCCAGCAGCTCGACAGTAAACTCCTACGAGCAGTACTTC,CASSSTVNSYEQYF
few,TRBJ1-2,-,TRBV7-9,TGTGCCAGCAGCTTCCCCGGCGGGGGCGGCTACACCTTC,CASSFPGGGGYTF